This TCR beta chain was recorded in a study of cytomegalovirus exposure and HLA in healthy donors listed by TCRdb under 2017. Background for the entire study: An earlier analysis of approximately 640 of the donors reported approximately 270 Gb of sequence data and roughly 100 million unique TCR beta sequences from around 200 million T cells. An early release that covered some 630 HLA-typed donors contained approximately 290 gigabases of sequencing data and about 93 million unique TCR sequences. Of the 398 genotyped donors, about 80% fell in the genetic ancestry cluster associated with self-reported Caucasian donors. The study aimed to test whether signatures of past pathogen exposure could be identified by cataloging public T cell receptors. Using immunosequencing, the study profiled T cell repertoires from some 670 subjects and related those repertoires to cytomegalovirus serostatus. In addition to the first cohort of 500 to 850 subjects, a separate validation cohort of approximately 130 different subjects was used. To predict cytomegalovirus infection status, the study combined high-throughput TCR immunosequencing, statistical association of individual TCRs with disease status, and machine learning. A later analysis re-examined previously published TCR beta repertoires from 600 to 700 donors and added high-resolution HLA genotyping to investigate patterns of TCR occurrence. Rather than drawing on any new phenotypic data, the later analysis identified candidate immune exposures from TCR beta sequences and the way those sequences occurred across donors. In an earlier analysis of 550 to 700 of the donors, high-throughput TCR beta sequencing was used to judge whether each TCR beta V gene segment behaved as functional or pseudogenic. Donor age, sex, ethnicity and CMV serostatus were compiled together with the repertoire data. A later genetic analysis used genome-wide SNP genotypes for about 60% of the roughly 670 donors, treating that subset as a discovery cohort. Every discovery cohort repertoire had been produced on one sequencing platform. Class I and class II HLA loci were covered by the typing at four-digit resolution. Typing coverage varied by locus: roughly 629-640 donors for A, B, C, DRB1 and DQB1; approximately 520 for DQA1; 600 to 610 for DPA1; under 490 for DPB1. Because of strong linkage in the cohort, a handful of DR-DQ haplotypes were treated as single units for association and clustering. Across some 400 genotyped donors of the cohort, an average of about 240,000 unique TCR beta nucleotide sequences per donor were sequenced, and roughly 17% of those sequences were non-productive. Paper-wide results and their limitations: Because some donors lacked HLA typing at each locus, the association tests relied only on the typed subset. Three of the identified cytomegalovirus-associated TCR beta chains were confirmed in vitro to be specific for cytomegalovirus antigens. According to a later analysis, most CMV-associated TCR beta chains appeared to be HLA-restricted, and the HLA associations seemed to be driven largely by CMV exposure. In a later analysis, several top co-occurrence clusters were reported to appear linked to parvovirus B19, influenza, CMV and Epstein-Barr virus. A total of roughly 160 TCR beta chains were listed by the study as associated with cytomegalovirus. When HLA alleles, especially DR and DQ, strongly co-occurred, attributing TCR associations to individual alleles was difficult. Most TCR sequences were seen in very few donors, while some public TCRs were found in many individuals. Broadly in line with IMGT annotations, most TCR beta V segments showed up in productive rearrangements about 90% or about 30% of the time in an earlier analysis of under 700 of the donors. The earlier analysis of some 540 of the donors excluded some 16 rarely observed V segments, including chromosome 9 orphons, because counts were too low. Linkage disequilibrium might explain the correlated functional status among segregating V segments, but an unknown experimental factor could not be ruled out. Because the 87-base-pair reads could not distinguish some IMGT-functional V segments, including TRBV6-2 and TRBV6-3, those segments were excluded. According to a later genetic analysis, donors in an Asian-associated ancestry cluster had fewer N-insertions in productive TCRs than the roughly 660-donor mean. CMV serostatus was the only immune exposure information available for the cohort. A later analysis associated 16,951 TCR beta sequences with specific HLA alleles at a false discovery rate of 0.05. In both the original and validation cohorts, the classifier was reported to diagnose cytomegalovirus status with high specificity and sensitivity. According to a later analysis, TCR association rates differed among HLA loci, with DRB1 alleles showing the most associated TCRs and HLA-C alleles showing the fewest. A later analysis found that HLA-associated TCR beta chains were more clonally expanded and had lower generation probabilities than equally common non-associated chains. A later genetic analysis associated a missense DCLRE1C variant with V-gene and J-gene trimming of TCR beta chains, and an independent cohort replicated the association. The sequencing pipeline was judged likely to have produced a cluster of highly shared sequence variants as a technical artifact. A further reported finding was that TCR beta sequences accurately predicted the HLA-A and HLA-B alleles for most subjects in the first cohort. This cohort had only TCR beta chains sequenced, and the lack of alpha or paired-chain data limited which features could be detected. The presence/absence analyses assumed that sequencing depth was roughly uniform across donors, and that assumption may not be true. According to the authors, the approach could potentially be generalized to other disease states and immunological phenotypes.

Comment on this clone: The antigen it recognizes is unknown. No much larger clone is present one base from it, and per-base qualities are unavailable.

Library creation used the immunoSEQ multiplex PCR assay. A mixture of 60 forward primers for TCR Vbeta segments and 13 reverse primers for TCR Jbeta segments was used in the multiplex PCR. The CDR3 region of rearranged TCR beta genes was amplified from genomic DNA by a multiplex PCR assay. The amplified TCR beta libraries were sequenced on the Illumina HiSeq System as 87-base-pair reads. The authors' analysis ran thus. Across the 500 to 750 repertoires, a later analysis counted around 80 million unique TCR beta chains, 8.5 million to 12 million of which were shared by at least two donors. Raw reads were error-corrected and collapsed into unique sequences by a nearest-neighbor algorithm in which closely related sequences were merged to remove PCR and sequencing errors. V, D and J gene segments were assigned by aligning CDR3 sequences to IMGT reference sequences. For a sequence to be retained, a match of at least six nucleotides was required to both a V gene segment and a J gene segment. A rearrangement counted as productive if the CDR3 had no stop codons and remained in frame with V and J, and every other rearrangement counted as non-productive. Following IMGT convention, CDR3 was defined as the stretch from the second conserved V-encoded cysteine to the conserved J-encoded phenylalanine. The earlier analysis of fewer than 700 of the donors excluded sequences that lacked an unambiguous match to a single V gene segment. In an earlier analysis of several hundred of the donors, V segments were called functional above 56.7% productive rearrangements and were called segregating when the between-donor standard deviation exceeded 5%. A statistical classification framework was built to diagnose cytomegalovirus status from the catalog of TCR beta chain sequences. In a later analysis, V and J genes were assigned by comparing TCR nucleotide sequences against IMGT/GENE-DB human TR gene sequences. A later analysis assigned CDR3 sequences and most-parsimonious VDJ recombination scenarios with the TCRdist pipeline. In a later analysis, every TCR beta chain was defined by the combination of its CDR3 amino acid sequence and its V-gene family, and reads without a unique V-gene family were dropped. In a later analysis, fewer than 600 highly shared, low-generation-probability nucleotide sequences were removed to address suspected cross-contamination and a sequencing artifact. A later analysis calculated a clonal expansion index for each public chain from normalized within-repertoire ranks of inferred template counts. A later analysis computed generation probabilities with a VDJ recombination model fitted to out-of-frame rearrangements, and checked the results against IGoR. In a later analysis, TCR-TCR, TCR-HLA and TCR-CMV co-occurrence was scored with hypergeometric tests, and a repertoire-size bias correction was applied to TCR pairs. False discovery rates were estimated in a later analysis by permuting HLA or CMV assignments 20 times. In a later analysis, co-occurring TCRs were grouped with DBSCAN, and TCRdist sequence similarity was added when clustering was performed within HLA-allele-positive subsets. Co-occurrence clustering excluded repertoires with fewer than 30,000 or more than 120,000 public chains, plus five with anomalous nucleotide sharing. The clones in this table, taken by TCRdb from immuneACCESS, are in-frame only. Not every clone is retained; where verified, under half of the shortfall comes from an unresolved V gene, and the cause of the rest is unknown. Clone size and the V and J calls come from that table; the DNA yielded D and trimming. A total of more than 130,000 clones appear in this sample, about 80% of them only once. Jointly, the top ten make up 2% to 2.5% of the sample.

The CDR3 measures 15 amino acids from cysteine to phenylalanine. Left in the record is the CDR3 DNA by itself, 45 bases read in frame from the first base. V was cut back by 0 bases and J by 7 bases, leaving a gap of 13 bases between them. Looking up the germline V gene yields CDR1 SGDLS and CDR2 YYNGEE. The cohort was made up of around 720 healthy bone marrow donors. All cohort members were sampled while nominally healthy, although unrecorded immune exposures were likely present. The donor tested CMV seronegative, placing the donor among the approximately 400 seronegative members of the cohort. Every donor gave a peripheral blood sample, and the peripheral blood mononuclear cells from that sample were used for TCR beta sequencing. Genomic DNA was extracted from the blood cell samples with the Qiagen DNeasy Blood Extraction Kit.

The receptor was derived from a young man in good health and CMV-seronegative. The V and J genes are TRBV9 and TRBJ2-2, and perhaps TRBD2 as D gene, on 6 matching bases. The specimen sequenced was PBMCs. The sequenced DNA: TGTGCCAGCAGCGTAGATCAACGGGAGATCGGGGAGCTGTTTTTT. Its protein reads: CASSVDQREIGELFF.